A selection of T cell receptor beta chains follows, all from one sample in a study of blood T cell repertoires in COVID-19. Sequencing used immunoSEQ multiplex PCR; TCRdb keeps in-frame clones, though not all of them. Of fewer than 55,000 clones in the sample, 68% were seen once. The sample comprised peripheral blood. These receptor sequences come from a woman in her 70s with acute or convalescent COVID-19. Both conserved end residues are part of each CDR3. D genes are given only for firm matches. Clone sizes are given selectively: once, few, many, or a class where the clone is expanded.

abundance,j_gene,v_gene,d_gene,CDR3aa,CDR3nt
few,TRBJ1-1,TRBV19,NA,CASSIARWTEAFF,TGTGCCAGTAGTATAGCCAGGTGGACTGAAGCTTTCTTT
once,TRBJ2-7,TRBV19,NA,CASSIYGKHSYEQYF,TGTGCCAGTAGTATATACGGGAAGCACTCCTACGAGCAGTACTTC
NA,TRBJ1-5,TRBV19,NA,CASSINGEGSNQPQHF,TGTGCCAGTAGTATAAATGGGGAGGGTAGCAATCAGCCCCAGCATTTT
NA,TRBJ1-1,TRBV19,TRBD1,CASSIVKARGFNTEAFF,TGTGCCAGTAGTATAGTAAAGGCCAGGGGGTTCAACACTGAAGCTTTCTTT
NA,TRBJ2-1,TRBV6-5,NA,CASRGSSYNEQFF,TGTGCCAGCAGGGGGAGCTCCTACAATGAGCAGTTCTTC
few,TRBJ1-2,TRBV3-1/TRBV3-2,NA,CASSPTGSHYGYTF,TGTGCCAGCAGCCCGACAGGCTCCCACTATGGCTACACCTTC
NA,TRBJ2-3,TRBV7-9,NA,CASSSGADTQYF,TGTGCCAGCTCCTCCGGGGCAGATACGCAGTATTTT
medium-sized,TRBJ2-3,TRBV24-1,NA,CATSDPTTGIFTDTQYF,TGTGCCACCAGTGATCCAACGACAGGCATCTTCACAGATACGCAGTATTTT
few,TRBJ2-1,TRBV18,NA,CASSRRGGNEQFF,TGTGCCAGCTCACGACGAGGGGGAAATGAGCAGTTCTTC
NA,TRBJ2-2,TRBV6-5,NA,CASSYREGNTGELFF,TGTGCCAGCAGTTACCGTGAGGGTAACACCGGGGAGCTGTTTTTT
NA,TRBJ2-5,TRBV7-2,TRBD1,CASSLIMGQGIEETQYF,TGTGCCAGCAGCTTAATCATGGGACAGGGGATAGAAGAGACCCAGTACTTC
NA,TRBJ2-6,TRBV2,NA,CASSEVRAGANVLTF,TGTGCCAGCAGTGAGGTACGGGCTGGGGCCAACGTCCTGACTTTC
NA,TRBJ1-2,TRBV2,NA,CASSPNYGYTF,TGTGCCAGCAGTCCAAACTATGGCTACACCTTC
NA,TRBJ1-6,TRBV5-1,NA,CASSLAALQGTGSPLHF,TGCGCCAGCAGCTTGGCAGCCCTACAGGGAACGGGTTCACCCCTCCACTTT
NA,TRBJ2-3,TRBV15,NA,CATSRGGETDTQYF,TGTGCCACCAGCAGAGGGGGGGAAACAGATACGCAGTATTTT
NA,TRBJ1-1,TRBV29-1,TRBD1,CSVDGTGGGTEAFF,TGCAGCGTTGATGGGACAGGGGGCGGCACTGAAGCTTTCTTT
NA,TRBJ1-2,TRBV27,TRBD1,CASSFLGQGASGYTF,TGTGCCAGCAGTTTTTTGGGACAGGGGGCATCCGGCTACACCTTC
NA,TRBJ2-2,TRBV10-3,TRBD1,CAISESGGNTGELFF,TGTGCCATCAGTGAGTCAGGGGGCAACACCGGGGAGCTGTTTTTT
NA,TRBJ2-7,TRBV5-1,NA,CASRVSRDHEQYF,TGCGCCAGCAGGGTGTCCAGGGATCACGAGCAGTACTTC
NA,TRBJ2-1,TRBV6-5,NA,CASSLGTPKYNEQFF,TGTGCCAGCAGCCTAGGGACACCAAAATACAATGAGCAGTTCTTC
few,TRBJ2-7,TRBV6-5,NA,CASREFYEQYF,TGTGCCAGCAGGGAGTTCTACGAGCAGTACTTC
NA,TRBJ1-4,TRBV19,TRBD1,CASSGGQGAREKLFF,TGTGCCAGTAGTGGGGGACAGGGGGCGCGAGAAAAACTGTTTTTT
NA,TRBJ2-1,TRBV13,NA,CASSLEGQRSSYNEQFF,TGTGCCAGCAGCTTAGAAGGACAGCGAAGCTCCTACAATGAGCAGTTCTTC
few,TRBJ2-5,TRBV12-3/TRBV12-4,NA,CASSFGHQETQYF,TGTGCCAGCAGTTTTGGGCACCAAGAGACCCAGTACTTC